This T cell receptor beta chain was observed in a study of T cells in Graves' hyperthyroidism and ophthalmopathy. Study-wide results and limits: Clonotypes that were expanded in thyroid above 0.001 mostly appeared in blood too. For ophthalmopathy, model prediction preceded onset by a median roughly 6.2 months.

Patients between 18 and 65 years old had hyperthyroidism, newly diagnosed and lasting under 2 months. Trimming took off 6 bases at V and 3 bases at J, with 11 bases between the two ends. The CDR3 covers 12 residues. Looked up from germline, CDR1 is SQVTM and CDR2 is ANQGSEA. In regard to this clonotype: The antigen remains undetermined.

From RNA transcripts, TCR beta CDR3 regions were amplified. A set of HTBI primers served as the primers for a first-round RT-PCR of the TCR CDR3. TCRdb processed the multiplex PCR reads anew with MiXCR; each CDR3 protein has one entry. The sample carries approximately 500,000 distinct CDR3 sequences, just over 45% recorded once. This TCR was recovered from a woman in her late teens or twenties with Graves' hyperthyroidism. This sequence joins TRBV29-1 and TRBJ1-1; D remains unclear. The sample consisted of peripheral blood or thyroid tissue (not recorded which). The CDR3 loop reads CSVTGRDTEAFF. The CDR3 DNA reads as TGCAGCGTAACGGGGAGGGACACTGAAGCTTTCTTT.